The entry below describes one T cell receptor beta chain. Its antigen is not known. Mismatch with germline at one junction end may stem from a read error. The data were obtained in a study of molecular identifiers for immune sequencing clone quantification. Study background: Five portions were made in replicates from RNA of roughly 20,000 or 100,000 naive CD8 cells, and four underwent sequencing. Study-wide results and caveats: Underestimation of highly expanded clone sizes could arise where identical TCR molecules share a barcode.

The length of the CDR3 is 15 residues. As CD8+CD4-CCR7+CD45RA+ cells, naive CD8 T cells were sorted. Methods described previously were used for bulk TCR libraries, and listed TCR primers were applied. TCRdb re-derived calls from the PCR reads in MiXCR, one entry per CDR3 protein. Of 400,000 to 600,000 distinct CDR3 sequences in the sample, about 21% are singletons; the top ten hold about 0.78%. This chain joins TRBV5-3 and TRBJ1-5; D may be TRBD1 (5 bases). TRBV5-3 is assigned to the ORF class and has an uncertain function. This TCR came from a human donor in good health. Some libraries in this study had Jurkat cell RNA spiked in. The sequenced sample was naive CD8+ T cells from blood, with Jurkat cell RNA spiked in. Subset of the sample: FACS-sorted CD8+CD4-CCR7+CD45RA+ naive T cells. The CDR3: CASSSGTDSNQPQHF. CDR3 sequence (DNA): TGTGCCAGCAGCTCGGGGACGGATAGCAATCAGCCCCAGCATTTT.